Listed below are T cell receptor beta chains from one sample, sequenced in a study of neurological immune-mediated disorders. TCRdb analysed the 5' RACE reads with MiXCR anew, one entry per CDR3 protein. The repertoire holds 65,000 to 90,000 distinct CDR3 sequences, 4.5% to 6.5% seen once, with 2.2% in the top ten. Sequencing input: PBMCs. Receptors originate from a woman aged 30 to 39 with multiple sclerosis. The CDR3 runs from the conserved cysteine through the conserved F or W. A D gene is named only where the DNA matches it firmly. Clone size is given for some rows only: seen once, a few or many times, or a class if the clone is expanded.

J	size	D	V	DNA	CDR3
TRBJ1-3	few	-	TRBV27	TGTGCCAGCACTGGTGGGGAGGATGGAAACACCATATATTTT	CASTGGEDGNTIYF
TRBJ2-5	many	-	TRBV5-1	TGCGCCAGCAGCTCCCCCCCGGGGGAGACCCAGTACTTC	CASSSPPGETQYF
TRBJ1-2	many	-	TRBV18	TGTGCCAGCTCCGACACAGTTTACGGTGGCTACACCTTC	CASSDTVYGGYTF
TRBJ1-5	-	TRBD1	TRBV19	TGTGCCAGTAGTGTGACAGGGGCAAATCAGCCCCAGCATTTT	CASSVTGANQPQHF
TRBJ1-1	many	TRBD1	TRBV29-1	TGCAGCGTTGAGGCAGGGGGTGGTCCTGAAGCTTTCTTT	CSVEAGGGPEAFF
TRBJ1-1	many	TRBD1	TRBV12-3/TRBV12-4	TGTGCCAGCACCCCGACAGGGCCCAACACTGAAGCTTTCTTT	CASTPTGPNTEAFF
TRBJ1-1	many	-	TRBV28	TGTGCCACCAACCGGGACCTGAACACTGAAGCTTTCTTT	CATNRDLNTEAFF
TRBJ2-1	-	-	TRBV15	TGTGCCACCAGCAGGAAACAGGGCGATTACAATGAGCAGTTCTTC	CATSRKQGDYNEQFF
TRBJ2-1	many	TRBD2	TRBV12-3/TRBV12-4	TGTGCCAGCAGTCCGGGACTAGCGGGAGAGTTCTTC	CASSPGLAGEFF
TRBJ2-1	many	-	TRBV7-2	TGTGCCAGCAGCTTAACGAGTTACAATGAGCAGTTCTTC	CASSLTSYNEQFF
TRBJ2-4	many	TRBD1	TRBV5-1	TGCGCCAGCAGCCACCGGGACAGGGAAAAAAACATTCAGTACTTC	CASSHRDREKNIQYF
TRBJ1-4	few	-	TRBV5-1	TGCGCCAGCAGCTTGGAGGGGCTGAGTAATGAAAAACTGTTTTTT	CASSLEGLSNEKLFF
TRBJ2-1	many	TRBD1	TRBV5-1	TGCGCCAGCAGCTTGGGACGACGGGACAGAACGTACAATGAGCAGTTCTTC	CASSLGRRDRTYNEQFF
TRBJ1-6	many	-	TRBV10-3	TGTGCCATCAGTGAGGAAGGACCGGGCCTTTATAATTCACCCCTCCACTTT	CAISEEGPGLYNSPLHF